Here is one T cell receptor (beta chain) with its context. This record comes from a study of shared clonotypes between healthy human individuals. Terminally differentiated effector memory CD45RA+ cells were excluded from the naive CD8 cells, which were CD45RO-negative and positively selected for CCR7. The protocol was immunoSEQ multiplex PCR, while the TCRdb copy is restricted to in-frame clones and leaves out a portion. The sample shows roughly 600,000 clones, 98% of them seen only once. CDR3 length: 14 residues. Trimming removed 7 bases from V and 4 bases from J; junction bases left unmatched: 9. Germline CDR1 reads SGHAT; CDR2 reads FQNNGV.

The clonotype comes from a man aged 25 to 40 in good health. The chain has TRBV11-2 and TRBJ2-7, with 8 bases that match TRBD1. Sequencing was performed on naive CD8+ T cells sorted from blood. The DNA of the CDR3 is TGTGCCAGCACCATCTCAGGGGGCTTATACGAGCAGTACTTC. This codes for CASTISGGLYEQYF.